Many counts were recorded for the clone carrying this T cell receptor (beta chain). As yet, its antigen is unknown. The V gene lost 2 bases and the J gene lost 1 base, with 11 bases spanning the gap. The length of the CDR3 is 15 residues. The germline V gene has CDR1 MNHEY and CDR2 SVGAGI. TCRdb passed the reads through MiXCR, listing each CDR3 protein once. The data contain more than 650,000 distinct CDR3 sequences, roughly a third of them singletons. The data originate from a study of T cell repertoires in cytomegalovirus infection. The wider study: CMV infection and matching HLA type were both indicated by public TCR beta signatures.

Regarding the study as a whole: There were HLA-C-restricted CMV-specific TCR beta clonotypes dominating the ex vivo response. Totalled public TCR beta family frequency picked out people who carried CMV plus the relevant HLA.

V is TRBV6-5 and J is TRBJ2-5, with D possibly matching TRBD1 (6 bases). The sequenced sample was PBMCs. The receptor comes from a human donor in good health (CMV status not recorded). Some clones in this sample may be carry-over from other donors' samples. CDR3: CASSYGGHPQETQYF. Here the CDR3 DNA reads TGTGCCAGCAGTTACGGGGGACATCCCCAAGAGACCCAGTACTTC.